This T cell receptor (beta chain) was recorded in a study of Ad26.COV2.S vaccination and SARS-CoV-2 variants. Study information: A participant enrolled in the COV1001 Ad26.COV2.S trial arm provided the sample.

The assay was immunoSEQ multiplex PCR, and TCRdb's table has in-frame clones only and misses some. The sample lists about 410,000 clones; over 80% were seen once. Specified treatment: around 19 received Ad26.COV2.S at low or high dose, single or two shots; about 5 received placebo; per-sample allocation not given. Specimens were obtained on day 63 following the first vaccine or placebo injection. Donation came from an adult in Boston who was aged 18-55 years. Germline V gene lookup returns CDR1 SGHTA and CDR2 FQGNSA. The CDR3 runs 15 residues. Trimming pared 5 bases from V and 4 bases from J, leaving 15 bases between. This clone showed up just a few times.

The V call is TRBV7-2, the J call TRBJ1-3; D ambiguous. This receptor was identified in a person aged 18 to 59 who received the Ad26.COV2.S COVID-19 vaccine or a placebo. The input for sequencing was peripheral blood, taken in a trial of Ad26.COV2.S vaccine versus placebo. CDR3 protein: CASSVRRGNGNTIYF. DNA for the CDR3: TGTGCCAGCAGCGTACGGCGAGGGAACGGAAACACCATATATTTT.